This is a list of T cell receptor beta chains from one sample in a study of OX40 agonist ivuxolimab in advanced cancers. Sequencing was performed with immunoSEQ multiplex PCR; in TCRdb, only in-frame clones are kept and a portion is missing. The sample records 70,000 to 85,000 clones, 85% to 90% being singletons. The sample consisted of CD4+ or CD8+ T cells sorted from blood, taken in a trial of the OX40 agonist ivuxolimab. The receptors here all came from an adult with an advanced solid tumor such as melanoma, head and neck, liver or kidney cancer. Both conserved end residues are part of each CDR3. D genes are given only for firm matches. Clone size, where shown, is once, few, many, or a class for clones that have expanded.

D: NA
J: TRBJ2-3
V: TRBV6-6
size: NA
CDR3: CASSYGIRGGTDTQYF
DNA: TGTGCCAGCAGTTACGGAATTAGGGGGGGCACAGATACGCAGTATTTT

D: NA
J: TRBJ1-6
V: TRBV19
size: NA
CDR3: CASSTQGNSPLHF
DNA: TGTGCCAGTAGCACCCAGGGGAATTCACCCCTCCACTTT

D: NA
J: TRBJ1-2
V: TRBV18
size: few
CDR3: CASSPPSGRRNYGYTF
DNA: TGTGCCAGCTCACCACCTTCTGGGCGCCGAAACTATGGCTACACCTTC

D: NA
J: TRBJ1-1
V: TRBV15
size: NA
CDR3: CATSRGAGILTEAFF
DNA: TGTGCCACCAGCAGAGGGGCAGGCATACTTACTGAAGCTTTCTTT

D: NA
J: TRBJ1-1
V: TRBV7-9
size: NA
CDR3: CASSLEPRPEAFF
DNA: TGTGCCAGCAGCTTAGAACCCAGGCCTGAAGCTTTCTTT

D: NA
J: TRBJ1-1
V: TRBV30
size: few
CDR3: CAWSVLRVSEAFF
DNA: TGTGCCTGGAGTGTACTTCGGGTTTCTGAAGCTTTCTTT

D: NA
J: TRBJ2-7
V: TRBV6-5
size: once
CDR3: CASSTFYEQYF
DNA: TGTGCCAGCAGTACTTTTTACGAGCAGTACTTC

D: TRBD1
J: TRBJ1-2
V: TRBV5-4
size: NA
CDR3: CASSFRTGVNYGYTF
DNA: TGTGCCAGCAGCTTTAGGACAGGGGTAAACTATGGCTACACCTTC

D: TRBD1
J: TRBJ1-2
V: TRBV18
size: NA
CDR3: CASSPGTVSNYGYTF
DNA: TGTGCCAGCTCACCAGGGACAGTTTCTAACTATGGCTACACCTTC

D: NA
J: TRBJ1-2
V: TRBV5-4
size: once
CDR3: CASSLEGIGGYTF
DNA: TGTGCCAGCAGCTTGGAGGGGATAGGGGGCTACACCTTC

D: TRBD1
J: TRBJ1-3
V: TRBV2
size: NA
CDR3: CASREDRGSGNTIYF
DNA: TGTGCCAGCAGGGAGGACAGGGGCTCTGGAAACACCATATATTTT

D: NA
J: TRBJ2-5
V: TRBV20-1
size: NA
CDR3: CSAPRAETQYF
DNA: TGCAGTGCTCCTAGGGCAGAGACCCAGTACTTC

D: NA
J: TRBJ2-3
V: TRBV4-1
size: NA
CDR3: CASSFVGLGARDGTDTQYF
DNA: TGCGCCAGCAGTTTCGTAGGTTTGGGGGCGCGAGACGGTACAGATACGCAGTATTTT

D: NA
J: TRBJ1-5
V: TRBV5-1
size: NA
CDR3: CASSLRGMGDQPQHF
DNA: TGCGCCAGCAGCTTAAGGGGAATGGGGGATCAGCCCCAGCATTTT

D: NA
J: TRBJ1-2
V: TRBV2
size: NA
CDR3: CASSEAYPNYGYTF
DNA: TGTGCCAGCAGTGAAGCGTACCCGAACTATGGCTACACCTTC

D: TRBD2
J: TRBJ2-1
V: TRBV5-1
size: few
CDR3: CASSLDPRTSGAQGQFF
DNA: TGCGCCAGCAGCTTGGATCCACGGACTAGCGGGGCCCAGGGGCAGTTCTTC

D: TRBD1
J: TRBJ1-2
V: TRBV6-1
size: NA
CDR3: CASRRTGAFGYTF
DNA: TGTGCCAGCAGAAGGACAGGGGCCTTTGGCTACACCTTC

D: NA
J: TRBJ2-1
V: TRBV7-3
size: NA
CDR3: CASSLRGLSHNEQFF
DNA: TGTGCCAGCAGCTTAAGAGGGCTAAGCCACAATGAGCAGTTCTTC

D: TRBD2
J: TRBJ2-7
V: TRBV18
size: NA
CDR3: CASSSTSGRGTYEQYF
DNA: TGTGCCAGCTCATCGACTAGCGGGAGGGGGACCTACGAGCAGTACTTC

D: TRBD2
J: TRBJ2-1
V: TRBV18
size: NA
CDR3: CASSPPERGASSYNEQFF
DNA: TGTGCCAGCTCACCACCGGAGCGGGGTGCGAGCTCCTACAATGAGCAGTTCTTC

D: TRBD1
J: TRBJ2-7
V: TRBV6-6
size: NA
CDR3: CASSYGRGRGEQYF
DNA: TGTGCCAGCAGTTACGGCAGGGGGCGAGGAGAGCAGTACTTC

D: NA
J: TRBJ1-1
V: TRBV7-9
size: NA
CDR3: CASSLDSSGEAFF
DNA: TGTGCCAGCAGCTTAGATTCGAGTGGGGAAGCTTTCTTT

D: TRBD1
J: TRBJ1-1
V: TRBV7-9
size: NA
CDR3: CASRRQGPNTEAFF
DNA: TGTGCCAGCAGGCGACAGGGACCGAACACTGAAGCTTTCTTT

D: TRBD1
J: TRBJ1-5
V: TRBV7-3
size: NA
CDR3: CASSVGQDQPQHF
DNA: TGTGCCAGCAGCGTGGGACAGGATCAGCCCCAGCATTTT

D: NA
J: TRBJ2-2
V: TRBV7-3
size: NA
CDR3: CASRENTGELFF
DNA: TGTGCCAGCAGGGAGAACACCGGGGAGCTGTTTTTT

D: TRBD1
J: TRBJ2-5
V: TRBV5-1
size: once
CDR3: CASRTGTGGAGETQYF
DNA: TGCGCCAGCAGGACAGGGACAGGGGGCGCGGGAGAGACCCAGTACTTC

D: NA
J: TRBJ1-3
V: TRBV30
size: NA
CDR3: CAWSPGLYSGNTIYF
DNA: TGTGCCTGGAGCCCCGGACTGTACTCTGGAAACACCATATATTTT

D: NA
J: TRBJ2-7
V: TRBV19
size: NA
CDR3: CASTPPGVLYEQYF
DNA: TGTGCCAGTACCCCTCCCGGCGTACTCTACGAGCAGTACTTC

D: NA
J: TRBJ1-2
V: TRBV6-5
size: NA
CDR3: CASSTTANYGYTF
DNA: TGTGCCAGCAGTACGACGGCTAACTATGGCTACACCTTC

D: TRBD2
J: TRBJ2-1
V: TRBV6-6
size: NA
CDR3: CASSYLVAGTSNEQFF
DNA: TGTGCCAGCAGTTACTTAGTCGCCGGGACTAGCAATGAGCAGTTCTTC

D: NA
J: TRBJ1-2
V: TRBV7-9
size: NA
CDR3: CASSLAGRDGYTF
DNA: TGTGCCAGCAGCTTAGCGGGCAGGGATGGCTACACCTTC

D: TRBD1
J: TRBJ1-4
V: TRBV25-1
size: NA
CDR3: CASSQGGVSTNEKLFF
DNA: TGTGCCAGCAGTCAGGGGGGCGTTTCAACTAATGAAAAACTGTTTTTT

D: TRBD1
J: TRBJ1-4
V: TRBV29-1
size: few
CDR3: CSARQGTRLFF
DNA: TGCAGCGCAAGACAGGGGACCCGTTTGTTTTTT

D: TRBD1
J: TRBJ1-1
V: TRBV9
size: once
CDR3: CASSVGSRDSKNTEAFF
DNA: TGTGCCAGCAGCGTAGGGTCAAGGGACAGCAAGAACACTGAAGCTTTCTTT

D: TRBD2
J: TRBJ2-5
V: TRBV5-4
size: NA
CDR3: CASSLEVAGAETQYF
DNA: TGTGCCAGCAGCTTAGAAGTAGCGGGAGCGGAGACCCAGTACTTC

D: NA
J: TRBJ1-2
V: TRBV4-3
size: NA
CDR3: CASSQEFTGARGYTF
DNA: TGCGCCAGCAGCCAAGAGTTTACGGGGGCTCGTGGCTACACCTTC

D: NA
J: TRBJ1-1
V: TRBV9
size: NA
CDR3: CASSVVGGGGTEAFF
DNA: TGTGCCAGCAGCGTAGTCGGCGGGGGGGGCACTGAAGCTTTCTTT

D: TRBD1
J: TRBJ2-1
V: TRBV4-1
size: NA
CDR3: CASSQPTGQAYNEQFF
DNA: TGCGCCAGCAGCCAACCAACTGGACAGGCATACAATGAGCAGTTCTTC

D: TRBD2
J: TRBJ2-1
V: TRBV5-1
size: NA
CDR3: CASSYSGGVYNEQFF
DNA: TGCGCCAGCAGCTATAGCGGGGGGGTTTACAATGAGCAGTTCTTC

D: NA
J: TRBJ2-1
V: TRBV5-1
size: NA
CDR3: CASSPLDPRSYNEQFF
DNA: TGCGCCAGCAGCCCATTAGACCCGCGCTCCTACAATGAGCAGTTCTTC

D: TRBD1
J: TRBJ1-2
V: TRBV11-2
size: NA
CDR3: CASSPQGNYGYTF
DNA: TGTGCCAGCAGCCCACAGGGGAACTATGGCTACACCTTC

D: TRBD2
J: TRBJ2-7
V: TRBV7-9
size: NA
CDR3: CASSPSRWWEGHHEQYF
DNA: TGTGCCAGCAGCCCATCGAGATGGTGGGAGGGCCACCACGAGCAGTACTTC

D: NA
J: TRBJ1-1
V: TRBV18
size: few
CDR3: CASSPKTGNTEAFF
DNA: TGTGCCAGCTCACCAAAGACAGGGAACACTGAAGCTTTCTTT

D: NA
J: TRBJ2-1
V: TRBV11-2
size: NA
CDR3: CASSLEPFSTHNEQFF
DNA: TGTGCCAGCAGCCTTGAACCCTTCAGTACCCACAATGAGCAGTTCTTC

D: TRBD1
J: TRBJ2-3
V: TRBV7-3
size: NA
CDR3: CASSKGQSTDTQYF
DNA: TGTGCCAGCAGCAAGGGACAGTCCACAGATACGCAGTATTTT

D: TRBD2
J: TRBJ2-3
V: TRBV4-2
size: NA
CDR3: CASSQEAGYTDTQYF
DNA: TGTGCCAGCAGCCAAGAAGCGGGGTACACAGATACGCAGTATTTT

D: NA
J: TRBJ1-4
V: TRBV15
size: NA
CDR3: CATSPPTATNEKLFF
DNA: TGTGCCACCAGCCCCCCAACAGCAACTAATGAAAAACTGTTTTTT

D: TRBD1
J: TRBJ1-5
V: TRBV10-3
size: NA
CDR3: CAIREQGAGQPQHF
DNA: TGTGCCATCAGGGAACAGGGGGCGGGTCAGCCCCAGCATTTT

D: TRBD1
J: TRBJ1-4
V: TRBV2
size: NA
CDR3: CASSPQGMEKLFF
DNA: TGTGCCAGCAGCCCACAGGGGATGGAAAAACTGTTTTTT

D: TRBD2
J: TRBJ2-1
V: TRBV7-2
size: NA
CDR3: CASSLLAGALEQFF
DNA: TGTGCCAGCAGCCTACTAGCGGGGGCCTTGGAGCAGTTCTTC